This T cell receptor beta chain is drawn from a study of neoadjuvant nivolumab and ipilimumab in lung cancer. Findings and caveats of the study: Only a small number of samples underwent TCR sequencing. Pretherapy blood TCR richness correlated positively with resected tumor richness. Only a single major-pathologic-response sample was available for clonality analysis. TCR richness and clonality were higher in tumors than adjacent uninvolved lung.

About this clone: Its antigen is as yet unknown.

Germline V gene sequence: CDR1 MNHEY, CDR2 SVGAGI. Trimming removed 7 bases at V and 7 bases at J, with 19 bases between. The CDR3 loop spans 14 amino acids. The assay was immunoSEQ multiplex PCR, and TCRdb's table has in-frame clones only and misses some. The repertoire holds fewer than 4,500 clones, with roughly 81% as singletons. Sequences were derived from normal lung tissue adjacent to the tumor, sampled after neoadjuvant nivolumab, alone or with ipilimumab, at or shortly before surgery. The clonotype was recovered from an adult with non-small cell lung cancer. Some clones in this sample may be carry-over from other donors' samples. The chain carries TRBV6-5 and TRBJ1-1; maybe TRBD1 (5 bases). In DNA form, the CDR3 reads TGTGCCAGCATAGGCGCCCGGGGCGACGTTGAAGCTTTCTTT. The encoded protein is CASIGARGDVEAFF.